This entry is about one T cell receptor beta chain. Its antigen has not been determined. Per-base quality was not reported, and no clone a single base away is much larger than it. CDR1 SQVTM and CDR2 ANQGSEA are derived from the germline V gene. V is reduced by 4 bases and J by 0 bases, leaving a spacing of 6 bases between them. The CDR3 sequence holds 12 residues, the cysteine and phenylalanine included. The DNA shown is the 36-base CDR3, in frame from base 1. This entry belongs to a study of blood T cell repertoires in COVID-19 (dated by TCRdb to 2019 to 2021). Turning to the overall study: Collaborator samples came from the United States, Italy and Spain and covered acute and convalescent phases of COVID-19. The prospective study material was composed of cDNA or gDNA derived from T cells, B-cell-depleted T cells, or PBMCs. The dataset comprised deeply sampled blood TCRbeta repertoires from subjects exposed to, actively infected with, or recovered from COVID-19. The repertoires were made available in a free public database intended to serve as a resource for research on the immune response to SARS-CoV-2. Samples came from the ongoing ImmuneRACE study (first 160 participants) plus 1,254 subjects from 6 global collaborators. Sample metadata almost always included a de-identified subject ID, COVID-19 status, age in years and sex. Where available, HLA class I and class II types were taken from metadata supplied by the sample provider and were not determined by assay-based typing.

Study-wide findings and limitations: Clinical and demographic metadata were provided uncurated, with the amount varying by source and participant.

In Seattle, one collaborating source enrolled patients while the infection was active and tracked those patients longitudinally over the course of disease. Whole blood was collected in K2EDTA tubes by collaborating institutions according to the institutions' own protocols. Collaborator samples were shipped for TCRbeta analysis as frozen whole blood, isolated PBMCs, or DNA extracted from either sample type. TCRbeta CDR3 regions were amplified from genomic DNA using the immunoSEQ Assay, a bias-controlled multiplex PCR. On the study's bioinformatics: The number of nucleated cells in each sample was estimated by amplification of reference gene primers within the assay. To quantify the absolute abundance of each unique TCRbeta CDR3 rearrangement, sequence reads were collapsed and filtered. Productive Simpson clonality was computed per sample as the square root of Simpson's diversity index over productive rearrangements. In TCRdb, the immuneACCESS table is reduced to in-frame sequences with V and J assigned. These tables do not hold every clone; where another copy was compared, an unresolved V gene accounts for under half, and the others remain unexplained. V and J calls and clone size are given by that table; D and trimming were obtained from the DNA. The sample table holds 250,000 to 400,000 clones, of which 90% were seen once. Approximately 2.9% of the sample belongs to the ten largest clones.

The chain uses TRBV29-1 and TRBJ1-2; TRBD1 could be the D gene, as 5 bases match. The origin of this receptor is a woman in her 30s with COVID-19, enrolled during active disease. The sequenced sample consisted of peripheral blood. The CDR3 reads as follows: CSVGGANYGYTF. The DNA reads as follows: TGCAGCGTTGGGGGGGCTAACTATGGCTACACCTTC.